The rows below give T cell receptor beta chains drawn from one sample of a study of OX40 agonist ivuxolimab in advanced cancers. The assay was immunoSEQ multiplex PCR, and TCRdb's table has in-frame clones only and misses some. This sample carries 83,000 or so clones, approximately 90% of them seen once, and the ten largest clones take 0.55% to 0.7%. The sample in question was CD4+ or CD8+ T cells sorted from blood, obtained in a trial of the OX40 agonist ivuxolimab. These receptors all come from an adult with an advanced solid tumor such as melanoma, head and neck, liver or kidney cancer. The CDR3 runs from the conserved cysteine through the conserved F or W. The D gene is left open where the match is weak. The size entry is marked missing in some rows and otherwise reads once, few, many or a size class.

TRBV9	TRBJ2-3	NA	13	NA	TGTGCCAGCAGTAGCGGTAGAGAAGATACGCAGTATTTT	CASSSGREDTQYF
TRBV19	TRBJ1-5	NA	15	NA	TGTGCCAGTAGTCGCAGGGCGAATAGCAATCAGCCCCAGCATTTT	CASSRRANSNQPQHF
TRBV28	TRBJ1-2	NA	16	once	TGTGCCAGCAGCTCCCACCCCCCCGGGGGCGCCTATGGCTACACCTTC	CASSSHPPGGAYGYTF
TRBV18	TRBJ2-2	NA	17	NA	TGTGCCAGCTCACCACCGCGCGGGAAGACGAACACCGGGGAGCTGTTTTTT	CASSPPRGKTNTGELFF
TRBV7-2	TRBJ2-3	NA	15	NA	TGTGCCAGCAGCTTGTTAGCGGCTAGCACAGATACGCAGTATTTT	CASSLLAASTDTQYF
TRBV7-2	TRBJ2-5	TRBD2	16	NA	TGTGCCAGCAGCTTAGGCCAAACTAGCGGGAAAGAGACCCAGTACTTC	CASSLGQTSGKETQYF
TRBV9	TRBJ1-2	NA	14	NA	TGTGCCAGCAGCGTCCAGTCCTCTGACTATGGCTACACCTTC	CASSVQSSDYGYTF
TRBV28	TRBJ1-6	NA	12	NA	TGTGCCAGCAATGAAAGGAATTCACCCCTCCACTTT	CASNERNSPLHF
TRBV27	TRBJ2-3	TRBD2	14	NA	TGTGCCAGCAGTGCCCGTAGCGGGACAGATACGCAGTATTTT	CASSARSGTDTQYF
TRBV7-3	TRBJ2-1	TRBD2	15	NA	TGTGCCAGCAGCTTCGTAGCGGGAGAGGTCAATGAGCAGTTCTTC	CASSFVAGEVNEQFF
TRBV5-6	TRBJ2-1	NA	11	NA	TGTGCCAGCAGCTTGATTGATGAGCAGTTCTTC	CASSLIDEQFF
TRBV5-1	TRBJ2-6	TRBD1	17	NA	TGCGCCAGCAAGGGGACAGGGGGCGCATCTGGGGCCAACGTCCTGGCTTTC	CASKGTGGASGANVLAF
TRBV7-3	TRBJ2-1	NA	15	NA	TGTGCCAGCAGCTCAGGCTACAGTGCCTACAATGAGCAGTTCTTC	CASSSGYSAYNEQFF
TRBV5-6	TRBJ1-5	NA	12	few	TGTGCCAGCAGCTGGTCTAATCAGCCCCAGCATTTT	CASSWSNQPQHF
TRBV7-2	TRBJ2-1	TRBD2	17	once	TGTGCCAGCAGCTCCCCCCGTGGCGGGAGAGCTTACAATGAGCAGTTCTTC	CASSSPRGGRAYNEQFF
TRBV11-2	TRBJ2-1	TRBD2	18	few	TGTGCCAGCAGCCTAGAGGGGCTAGCGGGAGGGCTGGGAAATGAGCAGTTCTTC	CASSLEGLAGGLGNEQFF
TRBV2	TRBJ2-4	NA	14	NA	TGTGCCAGCAGCCTCAGCCTAGCCAAAAACATTCAGTACTTC	CASSLSLAKNIQYF
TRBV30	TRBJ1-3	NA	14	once	TGTGCCTGGAGTGTACAGGGTTTTGGAAACACCATATATTTT	CAWSVQGFGNTIYF
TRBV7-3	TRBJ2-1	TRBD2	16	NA	TGTGCCAGCAGCGTCGGGGGGGCTAGCGGGAGTCTAGAGCAGTTCTTC	CASSVGGASGSLEQFF
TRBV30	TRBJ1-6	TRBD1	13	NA	TGTGCCTGGAGGGGCCCAGGGGGGTCACCCCTCCACTTT	CAWRGPGGSPLHF
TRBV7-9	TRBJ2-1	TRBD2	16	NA	TGTGCCAGCAGCTCCCCCCGACTAGCGGGACCGGATGAGCAGTTCTTC	CASSSPRLAGPDEQFF
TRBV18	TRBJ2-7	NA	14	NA	TGTGCCAGCTCACCACCCGGGGTCCTCTACGAGCAGTACTTC	CASSPPGVLYEQYF
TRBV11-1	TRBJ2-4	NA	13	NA	TGTGCCAGCAGCTTACCAGGGGCCAACATTCAGTACTTC	CASSLPGANIQYF
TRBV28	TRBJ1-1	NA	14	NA	TGTGCCAGCAGTTTAGGGACCGCTAACACTGAAGCTTTCTTT	CASSLGTANTEAFF
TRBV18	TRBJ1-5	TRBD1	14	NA	TGTGCCAGCTCACTTACAGGGGACTATCAGCCCCAGCATTTT	CASSLTGDYQPQHF
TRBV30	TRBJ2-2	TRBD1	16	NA	TGTGCCTGGAGTGCCCAGACAGGGTTTAACACCGGGGAGCTGTTTTTT	CAWSAQTGFNTGELFF
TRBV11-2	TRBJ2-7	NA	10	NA	TGTGCCAGCAGCTTAGTCGAGCAGTACTTC	CASSLVEQYF
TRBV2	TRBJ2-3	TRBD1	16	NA	TGTGCCAGCAGAAAGAGCAGGGGGTGGGTCACAGATACGCAGTATTTT	CASRKSRGWVTDTQYF
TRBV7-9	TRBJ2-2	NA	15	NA	TGTGCCAGCAGCTCACATGACCTACCCACCGGGGAGCTGTTTTTT	CASSSHDLPTGELFF
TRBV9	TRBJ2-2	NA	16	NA	TGTGCCAGCAGCCCCAGTAGGCTCCCCGACACCGGGGAGCTGTTTTTT	CASSPSRLPDTGELFF
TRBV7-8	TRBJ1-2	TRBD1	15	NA	TGTGCCAGCAGCTTAGTTGACAGGGGAGACTATGGCTACACCTTC	CASSLVDRGDYGYTF
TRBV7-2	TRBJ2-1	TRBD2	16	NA	TGTGCCAGCAGCTTAGGGGGACTAGCGTCCTACAATGAGCAGTTCTTC	CASSLGGLASYNEQFF
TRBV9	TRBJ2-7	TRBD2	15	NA	TGTGCCAGCAGCGGGACTAGCGGGAGTTTCCACGAGCAGTACTTC	CASSGTSGSFHEQYF
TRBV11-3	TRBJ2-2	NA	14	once	TGTGCCAGCAGCTTAGTACAGGGTTCCGGGGAGCTGTTTTTT	CASSLVQGSGELFF
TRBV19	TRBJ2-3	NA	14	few	TGTGCCAGTAGTATAGCGGAGCTAAGAGATACGCAGTATTTT	CASSIAELRDTQYF